These 9 T cell receptor beta chains came from one sample sequenced in a study of T cells in Graves' hyperthyroidism and ophthalmopathy. Amplified TCR beta CDR3 regions derived from RNA transcripts. Researchers ran a first-round RT-PCR on the TCR CDR3 using the HTBI primer set. MiXCR, run by TCRdb on the multiplex PCR reads, gives a single entry per CDR3 protein. The sample includes 450,000 to 700,000 distinct CDR3 sequences, about half of them seen just once. Sequencing was performed on peripheral blood or thyroid tissue (not recorded which). These receptor sequences come from an adult woman with Graves' disease, either hyperthyroidism or ophthalmopathy (not recorded which).

The J gene is TRBJ2-2, the V gene TRBV12-3 or TRBV12-4, with 9 positions matching TRBD2. Unmatched junction bases numbered 17, after V lost 6 bases and J lost 6 bases. This CDR3 region has 18 residues. Here the CDR3 DNA reads TGTGCCAGCAGACCCCTGCACCGCGGGAGGGCCCGGGCCGGGGAGCTGTTTTTT. Translated, it gives CASRPLHRGRARAGELFF.

The chain links TRBV30 to TRBJ2-2; tentatively, D is TRBD2 (6 bases). V was shortened by 1 base and J by 6 bases, with 15 bases between the two germline ends. Germline V lookup: CDR1 GTSNPN, CDR2 SVGIG (reference sequence). There are 15 residues in the CDR3. As DNA, the CDR3 is TGTGCCTGGAGTGCTGCGGCGGGATGGTCCGGGGAGCTGTTTTTT. It encodes CAWSAAAGWSGELFF.

This clonotype was detected ten times or more. The chain combines TRBV29-1 with TRBJ1-4, with unresolved D. V was clipped by 5 bases and J by 6 bases, with 10 bases between them. The CDR3 length is 12 residues. Germline V lookup: CDR1 SQVTM, CDR2 ANQGSEA. The CDR3 DNA follows: TGCAGCGTTTTAGGGTGGGATGAAAAACTGTTTTTT. Its translation is CSVLGWDEKLFF.

This clonotype was seen repeatedly, ten times or more. The chain joins TRBV14 to TRBJ1-2, with D perhaps matching TRBD1 (5 bases). CDR1 and CDR2 (germline): SGHDN, FVKESK. V lost 2 bases and J 2 bases, leaving 9 bases between the germline ends. This CDR3 is built from 14 residues. CDR3 amino acids: CASSQLGPNYGYTF. The CDR3 DNA is TGTGCCAGCAGCCAATTGGGGCCCAACTATGGCTACACCTTC.

This clonotype has just a few counts. The CDR3 DNA follows: TGCAGTGCTAGAGCAGAAAGCTCAAACACCATATATTTT. Translated, it gives CSARAESSNTIYF. V usage is TRBV20-1 and J usage is TRBJ1-3; no reliable D call. Trimming left V 1 base short and J 6 bases short, with 10 bases between. Germline CDR1 reads DFQATT; CDR2 reads SNEGSKA (reference sequence). The CDR3 has 13 amino acids.

This clonotype came up many times. This chain uses TRBV6-2 or TRBV6-3 with TRBJ1-5; D possibly corresponds to TRBD1 (6 bases). Trimming shortened V by 2 bases and J by 4 bases, and 15 bases separated the two germline ends. Germline V CDR1 and CDR2: MNHEY, SVGEGT. This CDR3 region has 16 residues. The DNA of the CDR3 is TGTGCCAGCAGTTACGCTGGGGGCCACGCAAATCAGCCCCAGCATTTT. Its translation is CASSYAGGHANQPQHF.

This clonotype was recorded at least ten times. The chain is built from TRBV5-1 and TRBJ1-1; 7 bases line up with TRBD1. This CDR3 comprises 14 residues. Germline CDR1 and CDR2: SGHRS and YFSETQ. V was pared by 1 base and J by 3 bases, with 3 bases of the junction left unmatched. The CDR3 region is CASSLWQGDTEAFF. For the CDR3, the DNA is TGCGCCAGCAGCTTGTGGCAGGGGGACACTGAAGCTTTCTTT.

The rearrangement links TRBV6-5 to TRBJ2-3; 8 bases match TRBD2. The CDR3 loop spans 13 amino acids. V lost 11 bases and J lost 4; bases outside the gene matches: 8. Germline-derived CDR1 and CDR2 are MNHEY and SVGAGI. The CDR3 spells CAGTTSGADTQYF. As DNA, the CDR3 is TGTGCCGGCACAACTAGCGGCGCAGATACGCAGTATTTT.

This chain joins TRBV7-6 and TRBJ1-4; 8 bases line up with TRBD1. CDR3 length equals 15 residues. Germline V gene lookup returns CDR1 SGHVS and CDR2 FNYEAQ. V lost 6 bases to trimming and J lost 8 bases; unmatched junction nucleotides: 11. The CDR3 nucleotides read TGTGCCAGCAGTTCCGGACAGGGAGGACAGGAAAAACTGTTTTTT. It specifies CASSSGQGGQEKLFF.